This T cell receptor (beta chain) was found in a study of T cells in Graves' hyperthyroidism and ophthalmopathy. From RNA transcripts, TCR beta CDR3 regions were amplified. Using the HTBI primer set, a first-round RT-PCR was run on the TCR CDR3. Each CDR3 protein is one row after TCRdb ran MiXCR on the multiplex PCR reads. The sample includes about 290,000 distinct CDR3 sequences, roughly an eighth seen only once; the top ten take roughly 7.7%. This clonotype was seen more than once but under ten times. Germline V lookup: CDR1 LNHDA, CDR2 SQIVND (reference sequence). Between the trimmed V and J ends, which lost 4 bases and 6 bases, there was a span of 13 bases. The CDR3 has 14 residues.

The receptor was derived from a woman aged 40-49 years with Graves' hyperthyroidism. This chain joins TRBV19 and TRBJ2-1, with D unresolved. Sample: blood. The CDR3 DNA is TGTGCCAGTAGTACTGGTACGGAAAGCAATGAGCAGTTCTTC. Its translation is CASSTGTESNEQFF.